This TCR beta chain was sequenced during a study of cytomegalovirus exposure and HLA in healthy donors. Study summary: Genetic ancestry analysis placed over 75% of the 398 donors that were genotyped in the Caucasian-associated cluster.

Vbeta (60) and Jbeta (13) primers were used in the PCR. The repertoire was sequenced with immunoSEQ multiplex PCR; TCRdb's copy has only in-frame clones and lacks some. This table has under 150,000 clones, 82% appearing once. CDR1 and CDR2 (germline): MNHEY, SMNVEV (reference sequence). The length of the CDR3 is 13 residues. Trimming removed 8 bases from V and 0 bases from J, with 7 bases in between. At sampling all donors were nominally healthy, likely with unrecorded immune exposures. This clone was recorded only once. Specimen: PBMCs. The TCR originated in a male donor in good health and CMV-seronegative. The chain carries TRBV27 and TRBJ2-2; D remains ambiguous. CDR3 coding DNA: TGTGCCAGCCCGGTAGCGAACACCGGGGAGCTGTTTTTT. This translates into CASPVANTGELFF.